A selection of T cell receptor beta chains follows, all from one sample in a study of T cell repertoires in cytomegalovirus infection. The antigens for these receptors are not known. TCRdb called the reads again in MiXCR, with one record for every CDR3 protein. The repertoire has about 270,000 distinct CDR3 sequences, 20% to 25% of them found once; the top ten carry roughly a fifth. The material sequenced was cultured PBMCs, taken from culture after CMV antigen stimulation. Every receptor here comes from a human donor in good health (CMV status not recorded). Some clones in this sample may be carry-over from other donors' samples. Each CDR3 is given with its conserved first and last residue. Fields, in order: clone size, D gene, V gene, J gene, CDR3 protein, CDR3 DNA. A D gene is named only where the DNA matches it firmly. Not every row has a clone size; where given, it reads once, few, many or a size class.

many	.	TRBV7-2	TRBJ1-5	CASSSPQGPAVDQPQHF	TGTGCCAGCAGCTCACCTCAAGGCCCAGCGGTTGATCAGCCCCAGCATTTT
many	.	TRBV12-3/TRBV12-4	TRBJ1-5	CASSLAGLYQPQHF	TGTGCCAGCAGTTTAGCGGGGTTGTATCAGCCCCAGCATTTT
many	.	TRBV7-2	TRBJ2-5	CASSSRDFRTQYF	TGTGCCAGCAGCTCCCGGGACTTCCGGACCCAGTACTTC
many	.	TRBV7-2	TRBJ1-6	CASSLTATENSPLHF	TGTGCCAGCAGCTTGACAGCGACAGAGAATTCACCCCTCCACTTT
few	.	TRBV19	TRBJ1-5	CASSLQRNSNQPQHF	TGTGCCAGTAGTCTACAGAGAAATAGCAATCAGCCCCAGCATTTT
few	.	TRBV10-3	TRBJ2-5	CAISDSLQAQETQYF	TGTGCCATCAGTGACTCTCTACAAGCCCAAGAGACCCAGTACTTC
many	.	TRBV28	TRBJ2-3	CASSALVSTDTQYF	TGTGCCAGCAGCGCCCTGGTTAGCACAGATACGCAGTATTTT
many	TRBD1	TRBV7-2	TRBJ1-1	CASSLQTGYTEAFF	TGTGCCAGCAGCCTCCAGACAGGGTACACTGAAGCTTTCTTT
many	TRBD2	TRBV28	TRBJ2-5	CAAYGAGAGDETQYF	TGTGCCGCCTACGGAGCGGGAGCGGGGGATGAGACCCAGTACTTC
once	.	TRBV14	TRBJ1-1	CASSQGIYAEAFF	TGTGCCAGCAGCCAAGGAATATACGCTGAAGCTTTCTTT
.	.	TRBV11-2	TRBJ2-3	CASSFIRSTDTQYF	TGTGCCAGCAGCTTTATCCGGAGCACAGATACGCAGTATTTT